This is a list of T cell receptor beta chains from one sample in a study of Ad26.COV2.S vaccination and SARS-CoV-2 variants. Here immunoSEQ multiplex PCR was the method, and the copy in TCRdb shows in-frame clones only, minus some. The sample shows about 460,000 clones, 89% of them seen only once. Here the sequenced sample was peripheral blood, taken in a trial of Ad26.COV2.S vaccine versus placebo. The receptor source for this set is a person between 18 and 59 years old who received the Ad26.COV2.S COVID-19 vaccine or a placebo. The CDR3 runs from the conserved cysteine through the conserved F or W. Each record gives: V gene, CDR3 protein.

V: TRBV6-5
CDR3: CASSYLAGGTDTQYF

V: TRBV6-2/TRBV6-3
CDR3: CASSDRVSGANVLTF

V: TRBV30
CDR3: CAWMGVGQVYNEQFF

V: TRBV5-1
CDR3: CASRGGPSGNTIYF

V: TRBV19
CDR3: CASSIVPPDTIYF

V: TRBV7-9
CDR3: CASSPGDRGNNSPLHF

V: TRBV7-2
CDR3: CASSPRPGIQQFF

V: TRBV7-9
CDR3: CASSPRRYNTGELFF

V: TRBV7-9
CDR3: CASSPQDRGNEKLFF

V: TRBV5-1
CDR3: CASSPGQSGETQYF

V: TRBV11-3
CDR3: CASSSETTYEQYF

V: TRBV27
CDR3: CASSHMRGITRTDTQYF

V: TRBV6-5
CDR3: CASSYLPQLNTEAFF

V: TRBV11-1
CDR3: CASSPNRDSYEQYF

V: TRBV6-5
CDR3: CASRAEGQFF

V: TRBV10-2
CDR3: CASKDSGRSEQYF

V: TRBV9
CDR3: CASSEGLAGGRFGNTGELFF

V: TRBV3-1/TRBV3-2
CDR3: CASSQGWGVGAFF

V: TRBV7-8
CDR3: CASSLGSGRGYNEQFF

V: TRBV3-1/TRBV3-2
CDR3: CASSQGTEWRDEQYF

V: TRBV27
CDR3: CASTLSRDPGELFF

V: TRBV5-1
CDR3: CASSSDMLGEQYF

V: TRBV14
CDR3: CASSQYYGTGRLNYGYTF

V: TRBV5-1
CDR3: CASRTSGRPDGEQFF

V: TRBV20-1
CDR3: CSATVFNEQFF

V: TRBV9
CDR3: CASSTGTGVYEQYF

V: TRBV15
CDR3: CATSRVGGAGDDEQFF

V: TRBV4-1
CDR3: CASSQVNGDRQYGYTF

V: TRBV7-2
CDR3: CASSRRTGTSGSYEQYF

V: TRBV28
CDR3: CASSLFPRLAGVVNEQFF

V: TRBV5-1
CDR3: CASSPRDSGELFF

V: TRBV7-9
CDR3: CASSWSERGQGGEQFF

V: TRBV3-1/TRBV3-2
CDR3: CASSQAGRNYGYTF

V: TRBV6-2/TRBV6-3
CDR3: CASSFAGNTIYF

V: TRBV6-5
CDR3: CASSSSPPGNTEAFF

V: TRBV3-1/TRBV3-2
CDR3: CASSQEGTSGRNEQFF

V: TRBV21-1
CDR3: CASRTTYGVGSYEQYF

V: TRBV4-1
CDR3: CASSQELGTGIAEAFF

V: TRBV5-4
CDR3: CASRFGGQGNTDTQYF

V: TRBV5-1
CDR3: CASIGGQGSYNEQFF

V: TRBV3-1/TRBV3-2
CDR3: CASSQPGGLAGESYNEQFF

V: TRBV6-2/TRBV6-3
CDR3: CASSYPGVGYTF